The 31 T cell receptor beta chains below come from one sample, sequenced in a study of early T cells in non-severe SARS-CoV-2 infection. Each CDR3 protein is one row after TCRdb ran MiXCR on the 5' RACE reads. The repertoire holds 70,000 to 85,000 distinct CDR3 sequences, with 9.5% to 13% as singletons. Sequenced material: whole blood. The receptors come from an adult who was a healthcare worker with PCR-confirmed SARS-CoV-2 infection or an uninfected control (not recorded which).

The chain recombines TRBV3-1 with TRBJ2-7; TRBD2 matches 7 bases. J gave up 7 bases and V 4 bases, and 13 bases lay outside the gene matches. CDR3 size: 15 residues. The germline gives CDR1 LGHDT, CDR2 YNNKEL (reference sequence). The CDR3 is CASSLGGLGGGEQYF. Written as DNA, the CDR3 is TGTGCCAGCAGCCTGGGTGGACTAGGAGGCGGAGAGCAGTACTTC.

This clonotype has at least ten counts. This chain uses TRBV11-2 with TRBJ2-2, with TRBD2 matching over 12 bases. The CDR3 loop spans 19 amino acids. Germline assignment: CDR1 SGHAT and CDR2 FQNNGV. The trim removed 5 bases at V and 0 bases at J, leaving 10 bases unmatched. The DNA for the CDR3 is TGTGCCAGCAGCCCACGGACTAGCGGGACGTCGCCGAACACCGGGGAGCTGTTTTTT. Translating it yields CASSPRTSGTSPNTGELFF.

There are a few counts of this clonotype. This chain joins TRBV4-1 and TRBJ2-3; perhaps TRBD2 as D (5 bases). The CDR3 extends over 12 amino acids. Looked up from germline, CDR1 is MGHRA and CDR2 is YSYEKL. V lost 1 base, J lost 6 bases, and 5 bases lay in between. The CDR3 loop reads CASSQVADTQYF. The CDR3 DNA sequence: TGCGCCAGCAGCCAAGTAGCGGATACGCAGTATTTT.

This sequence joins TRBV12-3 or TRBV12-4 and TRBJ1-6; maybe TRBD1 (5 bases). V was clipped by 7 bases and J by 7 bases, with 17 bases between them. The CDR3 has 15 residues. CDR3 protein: CASKKEEGRNSPLHF. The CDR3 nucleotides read TGTGCCAGCAAAAAGGAAGAGGGGCGGAATTCACCCCTCCACTTT.

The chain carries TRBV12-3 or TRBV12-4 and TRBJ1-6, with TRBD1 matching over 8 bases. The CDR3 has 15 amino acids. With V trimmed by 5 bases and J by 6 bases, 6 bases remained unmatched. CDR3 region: CASSAQQGVNSPLHF. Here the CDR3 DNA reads TGTGCCAGCAGTGCCCAACAGGGGGTTAATTCACCCCTCCACTTT.

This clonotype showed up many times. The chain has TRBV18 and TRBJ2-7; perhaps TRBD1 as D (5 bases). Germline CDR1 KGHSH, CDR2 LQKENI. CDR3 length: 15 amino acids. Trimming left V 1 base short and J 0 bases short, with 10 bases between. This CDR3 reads CASSPRRQTSYEQYF. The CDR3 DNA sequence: TGTGCCAGCTCACCACGAAGACAGACCTCCTACGAGCAGTACTTC.

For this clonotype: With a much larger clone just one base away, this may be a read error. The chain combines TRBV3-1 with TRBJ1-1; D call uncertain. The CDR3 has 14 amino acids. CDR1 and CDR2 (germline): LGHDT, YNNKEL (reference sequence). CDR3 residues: CASSQEAQDTEPFF. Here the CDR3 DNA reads TGTGCCAGCAGCCAAGAAGCTCAAGACACTGAACCTTTCTTT.

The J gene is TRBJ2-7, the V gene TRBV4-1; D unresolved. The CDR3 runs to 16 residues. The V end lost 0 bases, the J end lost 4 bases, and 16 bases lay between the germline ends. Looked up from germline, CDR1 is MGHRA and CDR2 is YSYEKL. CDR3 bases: TGCGCCAGCAGCCAAGAAGGTGGCACAGATCATTACGAGCAGTACTTC. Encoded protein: CASSQEGGTDHYEQYF.

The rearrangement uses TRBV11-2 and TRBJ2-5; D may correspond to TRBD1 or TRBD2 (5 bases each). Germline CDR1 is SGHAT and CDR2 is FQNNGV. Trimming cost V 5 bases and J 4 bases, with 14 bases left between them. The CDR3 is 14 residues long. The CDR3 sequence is CASSQMGVGETQYF. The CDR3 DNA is TGTGCCAGCAGCCAGATGGGGGTCGGAGAGACCCAGTACTTC.

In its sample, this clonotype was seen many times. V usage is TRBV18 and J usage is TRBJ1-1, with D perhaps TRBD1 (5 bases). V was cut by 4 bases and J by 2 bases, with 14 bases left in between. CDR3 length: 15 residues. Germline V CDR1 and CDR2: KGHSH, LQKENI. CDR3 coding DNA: TGTGCCAGCTCACTCCTTCGGGGCGAAAACACTGAAGCTTTCTTT. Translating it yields CASSLLRGENTEAFF.

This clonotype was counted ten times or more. The CDR3 bases are TGTGCCACCAGCGGGGAGAGGGCGGCGAACACTGAAGCTTTCTTT. This gives the protein CATSGERAANTEAFF. The chain couples TRBV15 to TRBJ1-1; D gene unclear. Trimming stripped 5 bases from V and 1 base from J, with 14 bases between. The CDR3 length is 15 residues. Germline loops: CDR1 LNHNV, CDR2 YYDKDF (reference sequence).

The CDR3 DNA is TGTGCCAGCAGCTTACGTCCAGCGGTCTTCTACAATGAGCAGTTCTTC. The encoded protein is CASSLRPAVFYNEQFF. The V gene is TRBV11-2, the J gene TRBJ2-1, with D tentatively TRBD2 (5 bases). Germline V gives CDR1 SGHAT, CDR2 FQNNGV. Trimming removed 2 bases from V and 3 bases from J, with 14 bases in between. The CDR3 runs to 16 residues.

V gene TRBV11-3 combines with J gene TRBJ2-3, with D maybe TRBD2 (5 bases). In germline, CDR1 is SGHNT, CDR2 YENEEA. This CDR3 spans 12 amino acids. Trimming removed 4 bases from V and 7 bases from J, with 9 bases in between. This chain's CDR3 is CASSSDSYTQYF. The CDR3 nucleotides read TGTGCCAGCAGCTCGGACTCCTATACGCAGTATTTT.

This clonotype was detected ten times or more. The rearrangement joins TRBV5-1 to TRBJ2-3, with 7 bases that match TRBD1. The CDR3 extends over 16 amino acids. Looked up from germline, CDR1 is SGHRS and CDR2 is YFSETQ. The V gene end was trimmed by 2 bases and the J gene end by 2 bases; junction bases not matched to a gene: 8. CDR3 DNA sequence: TGCGCCAGCAGCTTTACAGGGGCGATTCTCACAGATACGCAGTATTTT. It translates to CASSFTGAILTDTQYF.

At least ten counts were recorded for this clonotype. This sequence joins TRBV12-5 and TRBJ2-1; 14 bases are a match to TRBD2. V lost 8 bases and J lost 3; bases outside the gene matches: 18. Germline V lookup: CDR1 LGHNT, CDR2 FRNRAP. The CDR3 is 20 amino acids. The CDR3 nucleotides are TGTGCTAGTTCTTCAACACCGGGACTAGCGGGAGTTACAAGCTACAATGAGCAGTTCTTC. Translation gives CASSSTPGLAGVTSYNEQFF.

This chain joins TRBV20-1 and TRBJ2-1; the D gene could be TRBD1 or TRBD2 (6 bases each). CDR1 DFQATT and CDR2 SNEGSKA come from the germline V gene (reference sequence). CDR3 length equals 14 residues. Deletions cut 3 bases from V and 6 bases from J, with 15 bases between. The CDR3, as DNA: TGCAGTGCTAGCGGGAGAGTAGGGGGCAATGAGCAGTTCTTC. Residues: CSASGRVGGNEQFF.

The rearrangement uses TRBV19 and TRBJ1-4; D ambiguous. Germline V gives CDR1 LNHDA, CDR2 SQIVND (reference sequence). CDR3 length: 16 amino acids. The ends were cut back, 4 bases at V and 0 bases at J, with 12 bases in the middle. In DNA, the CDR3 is TGTGCCAGTAGTACGCTAACAGTAGCAACTAATGAAAAACTGTTTTTT. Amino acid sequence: CASSTLTVATNEKLFF. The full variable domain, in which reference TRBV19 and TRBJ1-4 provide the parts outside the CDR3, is DGGITQSPKYLFRKEGQNVTLSCEQNLNHDAMYWYRQDPGQGLRLIYYSQIVNDFQKGDIAEGYSVSREKKESFPLTVTSAQKNPTAFYLCASSTLTVATNEKLFFGSGTQLSVL.

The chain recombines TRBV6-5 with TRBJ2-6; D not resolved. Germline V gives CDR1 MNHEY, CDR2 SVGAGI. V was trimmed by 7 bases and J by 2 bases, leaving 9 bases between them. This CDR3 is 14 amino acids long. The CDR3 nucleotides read TGTGCCAGCATGCTGGCCCCTGGGGCCAACGTCCTGACTTTC. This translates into CASMLAPGANVLTF.

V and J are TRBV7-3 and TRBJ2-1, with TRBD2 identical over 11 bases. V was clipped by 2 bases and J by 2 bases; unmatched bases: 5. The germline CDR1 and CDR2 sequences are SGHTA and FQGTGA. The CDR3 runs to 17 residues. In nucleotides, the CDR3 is TGTGCCAGCAGCTTACTAGCGGGGGGCCCACCCTACAATGAGCAGTTCTTC. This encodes CASSLLAGGPPYNEQFF.

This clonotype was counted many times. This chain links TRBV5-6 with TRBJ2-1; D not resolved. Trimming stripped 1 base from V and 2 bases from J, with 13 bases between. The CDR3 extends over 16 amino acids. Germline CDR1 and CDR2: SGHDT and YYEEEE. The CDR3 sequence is CASSLYGSNPYNEQFF. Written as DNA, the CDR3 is TGTGCCAGCAGCTTGTACGGGTCTAATCCCTACAATGAGCAGTTCTTC.

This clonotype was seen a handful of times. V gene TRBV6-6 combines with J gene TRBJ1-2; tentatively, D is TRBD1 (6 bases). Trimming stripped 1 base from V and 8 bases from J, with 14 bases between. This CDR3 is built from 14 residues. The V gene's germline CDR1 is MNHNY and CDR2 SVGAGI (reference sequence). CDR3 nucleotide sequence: TGTGCCAGCAGTTACTTCCCAGGGGATGGCGGCTACACCTTC. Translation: CASSYFPGDGGYTF.

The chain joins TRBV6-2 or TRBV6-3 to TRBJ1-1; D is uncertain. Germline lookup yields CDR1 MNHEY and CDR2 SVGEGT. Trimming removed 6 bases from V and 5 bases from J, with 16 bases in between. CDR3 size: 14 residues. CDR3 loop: CASSPLAGMTEAFF. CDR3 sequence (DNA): TGTGCCAGCAGCCCCCTTGCGGGGATGACTGAAGCTTTCTTT.

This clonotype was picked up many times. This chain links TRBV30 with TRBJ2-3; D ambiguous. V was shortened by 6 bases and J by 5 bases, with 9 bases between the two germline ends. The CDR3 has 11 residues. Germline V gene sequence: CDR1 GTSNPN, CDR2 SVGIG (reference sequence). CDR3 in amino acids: CACLTRDTQYF. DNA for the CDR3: TGTGCCTGCTTGACACGAGATACGCAGTATTTT.

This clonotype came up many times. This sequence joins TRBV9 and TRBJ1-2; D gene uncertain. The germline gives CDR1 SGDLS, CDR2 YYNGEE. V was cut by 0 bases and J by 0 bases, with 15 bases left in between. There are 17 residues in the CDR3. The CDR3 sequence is CASSVGGIMRANYGYTF. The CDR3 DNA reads TGTGCCAGCAGCGTAGGAGGGATAATGAGGGCTAACTATGGCTACACCTTC.

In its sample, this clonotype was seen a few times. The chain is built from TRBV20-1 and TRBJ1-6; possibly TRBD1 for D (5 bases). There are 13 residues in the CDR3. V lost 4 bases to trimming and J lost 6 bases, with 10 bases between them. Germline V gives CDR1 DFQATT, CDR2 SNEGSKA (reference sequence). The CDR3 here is CSAMWDFNSPLHF. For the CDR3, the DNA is TGCAGTGCTATGTGGGACTTTAATTCACCCCTCCACTTT.

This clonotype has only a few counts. The CDR3 DNA is TGTGCCAGCGAGGGGGGGGTGCGGAATGAGCAGTTCTTC. It is translated as CASEGGVRNEQFF. The chain joins TRBV28 to TRBJ2-1; D perhaps matches TRBD2 (7 bases). Deletions cut 8 bases from V and 7 bases from J, with 15 bases between. This CDR3 comprises 13 residues. Germline CDR1 reads MDHEN; CDR2 reads SYDVKM.

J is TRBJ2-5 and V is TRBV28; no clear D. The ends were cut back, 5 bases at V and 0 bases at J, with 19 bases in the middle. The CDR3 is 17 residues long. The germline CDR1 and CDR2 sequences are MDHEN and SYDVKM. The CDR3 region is CASSRKLGPWYQETQYF. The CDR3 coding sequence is TGTGCCAGCAGTCGTAAACTTGGACCCTGGTACCAAGAGACCCAGTACTTC.

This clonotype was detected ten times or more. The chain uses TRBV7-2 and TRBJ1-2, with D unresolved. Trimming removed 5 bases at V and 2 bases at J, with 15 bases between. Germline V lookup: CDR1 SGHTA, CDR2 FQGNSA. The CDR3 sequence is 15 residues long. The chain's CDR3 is CASSPTPAENYGYTF. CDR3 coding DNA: TGTGCCAGCAGCCCCACACCGGCCGAAAACTATGGCTACACCTTC. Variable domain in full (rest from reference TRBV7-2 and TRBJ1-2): GAGVSQSPSNKVTEKGKDVELRCDPISGHTALYWYRQSLGQGLEFLIYFQGNSAPDKSGLPSDRFSAERTGGSVSTLTIQRTQQEDSAVYLCASSPTPAENYGYTFGSGTRLTVV.

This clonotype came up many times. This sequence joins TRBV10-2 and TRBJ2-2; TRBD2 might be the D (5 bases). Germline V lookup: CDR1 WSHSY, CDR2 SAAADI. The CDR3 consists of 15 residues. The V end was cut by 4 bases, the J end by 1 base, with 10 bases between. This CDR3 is CASSGWTVNTGELFF. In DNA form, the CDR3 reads TGCGCCAGCAGTGGTTGGACTGTGAACACCGGGGAGCTGTTTTTT.

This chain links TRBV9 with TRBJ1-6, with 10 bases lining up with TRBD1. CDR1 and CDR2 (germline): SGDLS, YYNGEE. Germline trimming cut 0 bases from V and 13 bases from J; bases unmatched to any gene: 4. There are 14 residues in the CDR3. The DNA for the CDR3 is TGTGCCAGCAGCGTAGCGACAGGGGGCAGTCCCCTCCACTTT. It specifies CASSVATGGSPLHF.

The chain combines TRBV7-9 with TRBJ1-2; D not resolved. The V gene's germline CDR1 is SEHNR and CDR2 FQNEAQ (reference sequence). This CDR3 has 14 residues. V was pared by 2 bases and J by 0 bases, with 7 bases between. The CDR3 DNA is TGTGCCAGCAGCTTAATGGATGCTAACTATGGCTACACCTTC. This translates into CASSLMDANYGYTF.